The 11 T cell receptor beta chains below come from one sample, sequenced in a study of metastatic and nonmetastatic thyroid tumors. TCRdb re-clonotyped the PCR reads via MiXCR. Of 100,000 or so clones listed, 15% are singletons. Prior to thyroid surgery, none of the patients had received any treatment. Sequencing used blood. These TCRs come from a female donor with papillary thyroid cancer or a benign thyroid nodule (not recorded which). Some clones in this sample may be carry-over from other donors' samples.

On this clone: Its ends do not fully match the called genes, so a read error is possible. This chain links TRBV28 with TRBJ2-7; 9 positions match TRBD2. This CDR3 comprises 15 residues. Germline loops: CDR1 MDHEN, CDR2 SYDVKM. The CDR3 DNA is TGTACCAGAAGCCCCGTTCTAGCGGGGTCCTACGAGCAGTACTTC. Amino acid sequence: CTRSPVLAGSYEQYF.

This clone was recorded many times. V gene TRBV24-1 combines with J gene TRBJ1-2, with D perhaps matching TRBD1 (6 bases). CDR1 is KGHDR, CDR2 SFDVKD, per germline. The length of the CDR3 is 14 residues. V was pared by 6 bases and J by 7 bases, with 17 bases between. The CDR3 nucleotides are TGTGCCACCAGTCCCACAGGGTTTCAGGCTGGCTACACCTTC. Its protein is CATSPTGFQAGYTF.

This clone has a count of ten or more. Written as DNA, the CDR3 is TGTGCCACTTCCCCGACAGGGATGGGGGGAAACACCATATATTTT. Protein sequence: CATSPTGMGGNTIYF. V and J are TRBV6-1 and TRBJ1-3; 7 bases are shared with TRBD1. This CDR3 has 15 residues. J gave up 4 bases and V 10 bases, and 13 bases lay outside the gene matches. Germline values: CDR1 MNHNS, CDR2 SASEGT.

This clone was counted ten times or more. This chain links TRBV11-1 with TRBJ2-2; perhaps TRBD2 as D (6 bases). CDR3 length equals 16 residues. Trimming removed 6 bases at V and 1 base at J, with 15 bases between. Germline assignment: CDR1 SGHAT and CDR2 FQDESV (reference sequence). For the CDR3, the DNA is TGTGCCAGCAGGCCGGAGGGCATCCTGAACACCGGGGAGCTGTTTTTT. It yields the protein CASRPEGILNTGELFF.

This chain joins TRBV11-2 and TRBJ2-1; 14 nucleotides agree with TRBD2. Trimming cost V 2 bases and J 7 bases; bases outside gene matches: 7. Germline V lookup: CDR1 SGHAT, CDR2 FQNNGV. The CDR3 totals 17 residues. DNA of the CDR3: TGTGCCAGCAGCTTACAGGGACTAGCGGGGGTGGGGAATGAGCAGTTCTTC. This encodes CASSLQGLAGVGNEQFF.

In its sample, this clone was seen many times. The V gene is TRBV11-2, the J gene TRBJ2-5; D ambiguous. The germline gives CDR1 SGHAT, CDR2 FQNNGV. This CDR3 region has 14 residues. V lost 3 bases, J lost 1 base, and 9 bases lay in between. The CDR3 bases are TGTGCCAGCAGCTTTCAGGACGGCCAAGAGACCCAGTACTTC. It yields the protein CASSFQDGQETQYF. The full variable domain, its missing parts supplied by reference TRBV11-2 and TRBJ2-5, is EAGVAQSPRYKIIEKRQSVAFWCNPISGHATLYWYQQILGQGPKLLIQFQNNGVVDDSQLPKDRFSAERLKGVDSTLKIQPAKLEDSAVYLCASSFQDGQETQYFGPGTRLLVL.

This clone was detected ten times or more. V and J are TRBV11-1 and TRBJ1-1; perhaps TRBD1 as D (5 bases). The germline CDR1 and CDR2 sequences are SGHAT and FQDESV (reference sequence). This CDR3 spans 16 amino acids. V was shortened by 1 base and J by 1 base, with 13 bases between the two germline ends. The CDR3 region is CASSLGGGWTNTEAFF. For the CDR3, the DNA is TGTGCCAGCAGCTTAGGGGGGGGTTGGACGAACACTGAAGCTTTCTTT.

This clone came up a few times. This chain connects TRBV5-6 to TRBJ2-5; D perhaps matches TRBD1 (5 bases). The CDR3 totals 12 residues. Germline CDR1 SGHDT, CDR2 YYEEEE. Trimming removed 9 bases at V and 4 bases at J, with 13 bases between. The CDR3 here is CATSRGRETQYF. The CDR3 region has the DNA TGTGCCACCTCAAGGGGTCGAGAGACCCAGTACTTC.

In this sample, this clone turned up many times. The chain joins TRBV27 to TRBJ2-5; 14 bases line up with TRBD2. The V and J ends lost 1 base and 1 base, in that order; junction bases with no gene match: 8. Germline CDR1 and CDR2: MNHEY and SMNVEV (reference sequence). CDR3 size: 19 residues. The CDR3 region is CASSLFGTSGGGVQETQYF. CDR3 nucleotides: TGTGCCAGCAGTTTATTCGGGACTAGCGGGGGAGGGGTCCAAGAGACCCAGTACTTC.

Remarks on this clone: An end of the junction does not agree with germline; a read error may underlie this. This chain uses TRBV6-5 with TRBJ2-3; the D call may be TRBD1 or TRBD2 (5 bases each). The CDR3 loop spans 15 amino acids. Germline values: CDR1 MNHEY, CDR2 SVGAGI. The CDR3 loop reads CASIYRQGVTDTQYF. DNA of the CDR3: TGTGCCAGCATTTACCGGCAGGGAGTGACAGATACGCAGTATTTT.

A few counts support this clone. At one end, the junction sequence differs from germline, possibly due to a read error. This sequence joins TRBV28 and TRBJ1-2; no reliable D call. This CDR3 comprises 17 residues. Looked up from germline, CDR1 is MDHEN and CDR2 is SYDVKM. CDR3 region: CASILYVLPVVLYGYTF. DNA for the CDR3: TGTGCCAGCATTTTATACGTGCTCCCGGTTGTTTTATATGGCTACACCTTC.